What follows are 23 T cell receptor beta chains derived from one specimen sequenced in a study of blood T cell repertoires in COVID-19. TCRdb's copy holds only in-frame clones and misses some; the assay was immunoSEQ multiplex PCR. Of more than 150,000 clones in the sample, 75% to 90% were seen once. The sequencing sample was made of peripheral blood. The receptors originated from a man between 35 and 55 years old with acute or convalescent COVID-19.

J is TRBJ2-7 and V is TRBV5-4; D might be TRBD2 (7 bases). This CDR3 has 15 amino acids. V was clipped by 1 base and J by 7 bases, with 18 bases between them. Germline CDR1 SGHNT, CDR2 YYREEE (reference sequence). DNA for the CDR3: TGTGCCAGCAGCTTGTTTTTGGGGGGGGCGAAGGAGCAGTACTTC. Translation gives CASSLFLGGAKEQYF.

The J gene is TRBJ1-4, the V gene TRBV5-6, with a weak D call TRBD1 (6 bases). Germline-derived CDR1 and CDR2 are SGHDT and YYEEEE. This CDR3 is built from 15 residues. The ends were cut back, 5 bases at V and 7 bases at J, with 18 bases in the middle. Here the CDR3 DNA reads TGTGCCAGCAGTCCCGGGGGGGGGCTGAGTGAAAAACTGTTTTTT. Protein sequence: CASSPGGGLSEKLFF.

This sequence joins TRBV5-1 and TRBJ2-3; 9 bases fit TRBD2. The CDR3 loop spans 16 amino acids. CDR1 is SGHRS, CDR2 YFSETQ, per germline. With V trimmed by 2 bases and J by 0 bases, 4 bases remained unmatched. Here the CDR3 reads CASSFDLAGSTDTQYF. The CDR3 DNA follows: TGCGCCAGCAGCTTCGATCTAGCGGGGAGCACAGATACGCAGTATTTT.

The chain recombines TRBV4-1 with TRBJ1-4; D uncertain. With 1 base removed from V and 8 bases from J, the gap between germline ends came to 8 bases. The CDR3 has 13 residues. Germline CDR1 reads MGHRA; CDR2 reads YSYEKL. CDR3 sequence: CASSQVTGEKLFF. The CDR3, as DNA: TGCGCCAGCAGCCAAGTAACCGGGGAAAAACTGTTTTTT.

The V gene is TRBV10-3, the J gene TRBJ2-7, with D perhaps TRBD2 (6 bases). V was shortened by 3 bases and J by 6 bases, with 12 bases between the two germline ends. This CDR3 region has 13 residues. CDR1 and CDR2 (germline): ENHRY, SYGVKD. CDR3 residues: CAISDVQGGEQYF. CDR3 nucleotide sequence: TGTGCCATCAGTGATGTTCAGGGAGGCGAGCAGTACTTC.

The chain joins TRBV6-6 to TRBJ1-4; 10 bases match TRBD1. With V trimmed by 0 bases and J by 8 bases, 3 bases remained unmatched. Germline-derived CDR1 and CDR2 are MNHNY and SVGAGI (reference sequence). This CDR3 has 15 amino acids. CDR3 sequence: CASSYSGQGYEKLFF. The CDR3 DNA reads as TGTGCCAGCAGTTACTCGGGACAGGGGTACGAAAAACTGTTTTTT.

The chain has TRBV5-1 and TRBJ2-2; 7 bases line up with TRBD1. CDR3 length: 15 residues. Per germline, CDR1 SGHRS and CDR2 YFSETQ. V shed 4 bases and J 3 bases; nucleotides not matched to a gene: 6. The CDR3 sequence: CASSPGGWDTGELFF. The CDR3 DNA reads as TGCGCCAGCAGCCCAGGGGGATGGGACACCGGGGAGCTGTTTTTT.

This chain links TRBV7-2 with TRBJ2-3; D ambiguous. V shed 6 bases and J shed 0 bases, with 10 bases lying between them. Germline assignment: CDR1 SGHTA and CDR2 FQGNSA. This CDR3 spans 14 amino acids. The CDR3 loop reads CASSLDGSTDTQYF. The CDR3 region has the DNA TGTGCCAGCAGTCTAGATGGTAGCACAGATACGCAGTATTTT.

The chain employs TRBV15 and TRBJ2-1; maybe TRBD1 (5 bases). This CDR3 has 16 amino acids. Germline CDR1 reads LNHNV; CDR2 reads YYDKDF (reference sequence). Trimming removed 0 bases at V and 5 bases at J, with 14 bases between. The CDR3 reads CATSRDPTVRDNEQFF. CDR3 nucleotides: TGTGCCACCAGCAGAGATCCGACAGTTCGGGACAATGAGCAGTTCTTC. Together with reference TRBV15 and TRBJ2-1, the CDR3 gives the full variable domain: DAMVIQNPRYQVTQFGKPVTLSCSQTLNHNVMYWYQQKSSQAPKLLFHYYDKDFNNEADTPDNFQSRRPNTSFCFLDIRSPGLGDTAMYLCATSRDPTVRDNEQFFGPGTRLTVL.

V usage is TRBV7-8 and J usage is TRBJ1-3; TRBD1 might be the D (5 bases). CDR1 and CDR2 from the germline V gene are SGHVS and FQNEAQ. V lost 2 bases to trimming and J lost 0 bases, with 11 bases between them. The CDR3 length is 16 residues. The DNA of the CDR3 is TGTGCCAGCAGCTTATGGACACACAGCTCTGGAAACACCATATATTTT. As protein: CASSLWTHSSGNTIYF.

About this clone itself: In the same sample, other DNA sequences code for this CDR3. This CDR3 is CASSLDGVYGYTF. The CDR3 DNA reads as TGTGCCAGCAGCTTAGATGGAGTCTATGGCTACACCTTC. The gene calls are TRBV11-2 and TRBJ1-2; no definite D call. The V end lost 0 bases, the J end lost 4 bases, and 6 bases lay between the germline ends. Germline CDR1 and CDR2: SGHAT and FQNNGV. This CDR3 has 13 residues.

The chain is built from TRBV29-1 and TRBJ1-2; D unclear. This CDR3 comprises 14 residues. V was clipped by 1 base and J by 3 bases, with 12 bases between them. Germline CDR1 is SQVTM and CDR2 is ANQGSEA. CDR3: CSVEVLIGDYGYTF. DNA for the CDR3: TGCAGCGTTGAAGTCTTGATCGGTGACTATGGCTACACCTTC.

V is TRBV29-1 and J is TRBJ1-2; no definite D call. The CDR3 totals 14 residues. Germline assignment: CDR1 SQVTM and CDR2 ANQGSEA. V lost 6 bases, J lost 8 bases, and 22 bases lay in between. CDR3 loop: CSVPSGLGQRGYTF. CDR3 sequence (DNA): TGCAGCGTCCCCAGCGGGTTAGGTCAGAGAGGCTACACCTTC.

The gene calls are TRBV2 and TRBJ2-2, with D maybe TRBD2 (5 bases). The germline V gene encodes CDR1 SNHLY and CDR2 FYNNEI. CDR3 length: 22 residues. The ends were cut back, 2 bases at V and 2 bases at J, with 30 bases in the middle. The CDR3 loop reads CASSEPGLRTLTAPLNTGELFF. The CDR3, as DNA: TGTGCCAGCAGTGAACCGGGTTTAAGGACTCTAACTGCTCCCCTCAACACCGGGGAGCTGTTTTTT. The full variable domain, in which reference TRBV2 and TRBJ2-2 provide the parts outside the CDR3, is EPEVTQTPSHQVTQMGQEVILRCVPISNHLYFYWYRQILGQKVEFLVSFYNNEISEKSEIFDDQFSVERPDGSNFTLKIRSTKLEDSAMYFCASSEPGLRTLTAPLNTGELFFGEGSRLTVL.

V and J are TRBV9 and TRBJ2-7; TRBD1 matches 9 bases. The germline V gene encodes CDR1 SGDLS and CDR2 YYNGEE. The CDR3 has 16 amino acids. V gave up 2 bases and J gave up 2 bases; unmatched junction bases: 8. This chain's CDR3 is CASSVDPGQGPYEQYF. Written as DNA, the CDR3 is TGTGCCAGCAGCGTTGACCCGGGACAGGGCCCCTACGAGCAGTACTTC.

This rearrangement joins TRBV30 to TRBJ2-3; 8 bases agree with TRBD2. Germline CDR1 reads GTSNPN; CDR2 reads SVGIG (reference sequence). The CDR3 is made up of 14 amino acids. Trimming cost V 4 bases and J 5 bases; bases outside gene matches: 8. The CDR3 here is CAWIPSGWGDTQYF. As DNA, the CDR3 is TGTGCCTGGATCCCTAGCGGGTGGGGAGATACGCAGTATTTT.

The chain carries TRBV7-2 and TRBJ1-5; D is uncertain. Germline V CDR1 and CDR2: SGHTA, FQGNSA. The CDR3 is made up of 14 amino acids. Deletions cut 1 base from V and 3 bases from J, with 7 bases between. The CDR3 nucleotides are TGTGCCAGCAGCTTAGGTGGCCTCAATCAGCCCCAGCATTTT. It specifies CASSLGGLNQPQHF.

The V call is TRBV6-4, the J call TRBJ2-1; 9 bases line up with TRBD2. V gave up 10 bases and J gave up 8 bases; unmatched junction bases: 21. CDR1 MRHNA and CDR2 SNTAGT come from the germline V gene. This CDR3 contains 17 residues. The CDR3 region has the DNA TGTGCCACTTCGCGGAGGGTGGCGGGGGGGGCCTCGGATGAGCAGTTCTTC. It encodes CATSRRVAGGASDEQFF.

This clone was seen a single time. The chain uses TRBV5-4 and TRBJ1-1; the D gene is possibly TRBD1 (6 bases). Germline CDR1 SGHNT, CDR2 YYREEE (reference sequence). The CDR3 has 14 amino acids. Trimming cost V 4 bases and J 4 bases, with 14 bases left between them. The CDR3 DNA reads TGTGCCAGCAGCATACAACAGGGTTCCACTGAAGCTTTCTTT. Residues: CASSIQQGSTEAFF.

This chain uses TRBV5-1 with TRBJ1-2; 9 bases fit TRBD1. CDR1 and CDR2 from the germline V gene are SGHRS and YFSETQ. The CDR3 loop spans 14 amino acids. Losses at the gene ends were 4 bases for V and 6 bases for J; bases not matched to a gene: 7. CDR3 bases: TGCGCCAGCAGCACCGGGACAGGGCCGCATGGCTACACCTTC. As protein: CASSTGTGPHGYTF.

This chain's CDR3 is CASSLAGRGVEKLFF. CDR3 bases: TGTGCCAGCAGCTTAGCTGGGAGGGGAGTTGAAAAACTGTTTTTT. The rearrangement uses TRBV7-8 and TRBJ1-4, with D possibly TRBD1 on 5 matching bases. The germline CDR1 and CDR2 sequences are SGHVS and FQNEAQ. The CDR3 is made up of 15 amino acids. V lost 0 bases and J lost 7, with 12 bases in between.

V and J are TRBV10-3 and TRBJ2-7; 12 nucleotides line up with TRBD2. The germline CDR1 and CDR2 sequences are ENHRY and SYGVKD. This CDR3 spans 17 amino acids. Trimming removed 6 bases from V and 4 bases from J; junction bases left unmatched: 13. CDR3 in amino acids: CAISLTQLAGGGYEQYF. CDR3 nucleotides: TGTGCCATCAGCCTTACTCAACTAGCGGGGGGCGGGTACGAGCAGTACTTC.

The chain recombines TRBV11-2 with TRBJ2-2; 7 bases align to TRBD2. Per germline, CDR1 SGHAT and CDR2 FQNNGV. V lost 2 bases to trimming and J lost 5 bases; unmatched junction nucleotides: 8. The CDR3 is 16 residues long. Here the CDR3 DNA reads TGTGCCAGCAGCTTAATACGGGGAGGGGCTACCGGGGAGCTGTTTTTT. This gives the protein CASSLIRGGATGELFF.